This TCR beta chain was identified during a study of response to subunit inactivated influenza vaccine. Whole-study results and caveats: Authors suggested each seasonal flu vaccination may recruit only limited numbers of new T cells.

TCRdb reanalysed the RT-PCR reads using MiXCR and keeps one entry per CDR3 protein. The sample has around 750,000 distinct CDR3 sequences; about 20% are singletons. V was trimmed by 1 base and J by 1 base, leaving 18 bases between them. Germline V gene lookup returns CDR1 SGHRS and CDR2 YFSETQ. This CDR3 spans 17 amino acids. The table lists this clonotype with a few counts. Its antigen remains unidentified. Sequenced material: PBMCs from blood, taken around 5 days after vaccination. The chain links TRBV5-1 to TRBJ2-7, with a possible D match to TRBD1 (6 bases). The receptor's source is a man aged 50 to 59 who received an inactivated influenza vaccine. In nucleotides, the CDR3 is TGCGCCAGCAGCTTGTTCCAGGGGTCTTTCGGTTCCTACGAGCAGTACTTC. As protein: CASSLFQGSFGSYEQYF.